A single sample gave rise to the 30 T cell receptor beta chains below, sequenced in a study of cytomegalovirus exposure and HLA in healthy donors. Researchers ran the PCR with 60 Vbeta and 13 Jbeta primers. Sequencing used immunoSEQ multiplex PCR; TCRdb keeps in-frame clones, though not all of them. The table has 150,000 to 200,000 clones, about 75% seen once. Sequenced material: PBMCs. These TCRs come from a female donor in good health and CMV-seronegative.

The chain has TRBV7-9 and TRBJ1-5; a possible D gene is TRBD1 (6 bases). V lost 1 base and J 4 bases, leaving 17 bases between the germline ends. CDR1 and CDR2 from the germline V gene are SEHNR and FQNEAQ (reference sequence). The CDR3 runs to 17 residues. CDR3 coding DNA: TGTGCCAGCAGCTTAGGCTCGGGGGGGCAGGGGAATCAGCCCCAGCATTTT. This codes for CASSLGSGGQGNQPQHF.

V and J are TRBV10-2 and TRBJ1-3; the D gene is possibly TRBD1 (5 bases). Germline V CDR1 and CDR2: WSHSY, SAAADI. V was clipped by 0 bases and J by 0 bases, with 12 bases between them. This CDR3 has 17 residues. In DNA form, the CDR3 reads TGCGCCAGCAGTGAGTCGATAGGGGCCAACTCTGGAAACACCATATATTTT. It codes for CASSESIGANSGNTIYF.

The chain carries TRBV5-4 and TRBJ1-2; D unresolved. V was trimmed by 0 bases and J by 2 bases, leaving 8 bases between them. CDR3 length: 14 amino acids. Germline V CDR1 and CDR2: SGHNT, YYREEE (reference sequence). The CDR3 region has the DNA TGTGCCAGCAGCTTGGAGTGGCACAACTATGGCTACACCTTC. It codes for CASSLEWHNYGYTF.

The rearrangement uses TRBV6-5 and TRBJ1-4; D call uncertain. The CDR3 consists of 13 residues. The V and J ends lost 3 bases and 8 bases respectively, with 10 bases between them. Per the germline V gene, CDR1 is MNHEY and CDR2 is SVGAGI. CDR3 region: CASSYFSGEKLFF. The CDR3 coding sequence is TGTGCCAGCAGTTATTTTTCGGGGGAAAAACTGTTTTTT.

This sequence joins TRBV9 and TRBJ1-4, with D hard to call. Between the trimmed V and J ends, which lost 1 base and 4 bases, there was a span of 8 bases. Germline loops: CDR1 SGDLS, CDR2 YYNGEE. The CDR3 runs to 14 residues. The CDR3 DNA reads TGTGCCAGCAGCGTATCGGGTTATAATGAAAAACTGTTTTTT. As protein: CASSVSGYNEKLFF.

The CDR3, as DNA: TGTGCCAGCAGAAAAGGGACTAGCGGAGGATGGCAGTTCTTC. Protein: CASRKGTSGGWQFF. The genes are TRBV2 and TRBJ2-1; TRBD2 matches at 11 bases. V shed 6 bases, J shed 12 bases, and the junction held 10 bases outside the gene matches. The germline CDR1 and CDR2 sequences are SNHLY and FYNNEI. The length of the CDR3 is 14 residues.

The chain carries TRBV7-3 and TRBJ2-2; the D gene is possibly TRBD1 (6 bases). CDR1 is SGHTA and CDR2 is FQGTGA in the germline V gene. V lost 6 bases and J lost 0, with 11 bases in between. The CDR3 loop spans 15 amino acids. The CDR3 region is CASRPGQTNTGELFF. CDR3 DNA: TGTGCCAGCAGGCCCGGACAGACGAACACCGGGGAGCTGTTTTTT.

This clone occurred once. The chain is built from TRBV5-6 and TRBJ2-7, with D possibly TRBD2 on 6 matching bases. The CDR3 spans 19 residues. In germline, CDR1 is SGHDT, CDR2 YYEEEE. V was pared by 2 bases and J by 5 bases, with 29 bases between. CDR3 in DNA: TGTGCCAGCAGCTTCTTACGCACCCTAGGAGGGCCCGGACCCGACGAGCAGTACTTC. It is translated as CASSFLRTLGGPGPDEQYF.

The rearrangement uses TRBV5-1 and TRBJ2-5; 13 bases align to TRBD2. There are 16 residues in the CDR3. After removal of 3 bases from V and 3 bases from J, the junction contained 5 bases not matched to a gene. Germline assignment: CDR1 SGHRS and CDR2 YFSETQ. The CDR3 loop reads CASSWPGLAGKETQYF. DNA of the CDR3: TGCGCCAGCAGCTGGCCGGGACTAGCGGGAAAAGAGACCCAGTACTTC.

CDR3 amino acids: CASISPGTGLTRAFF. DNA of the CDR3: TGTGCCAGCATTTCGCCCGGGACAGGCCTCACAAGGGCTTTCTTT. This chain connects TRBV27 to TRBJ1-1; 8 bases fit TRBD1. Germline V CDR1 and CDR2: MNHEY, SMNVEV (reference sequence). After removal of 7 bases from V and 11 bases from J, the junction contained 18 bases not matched to a gene. The CDR3 runs to 15 residues.

This chain connects TRBV19 to TRBJ1-2; 7 bases match TRBD1. Germline CDR1 is LNHDA and CDR2 is SQIVND (reference sequence). V lost 2 bases to trimming and J lost 1 base; unmatched junction nucleotides: 1. This CDR3 region has 14 residues. The DNA of the CDR3 is TGTGCCAGTAGTATACCAGGGGGTAACTATGGCTACACCTTC. It yields the protein CASSIPGGNYGYTF.

V usage is TRBV7-3 and J usage is TRBJ2-1; 12 bases map to TRBD2. The junction had 11 bases not matched to a gene; V was cut back by 6 bases and J by 8 bases. The CDR3 is 16 residues long. Germline values: CDR1 SGHTA, CDR2 FQGTGA. This CDR3 is CASSSTTSGGGDEQFF. The CDR3 coding sequence is TGTGCCAGCAGTTCCACGACTAGCGGGGGAGGAGATGAGCAGTTCTTC.

The V gene is TRBV5-1, the J gene TRBJ2-1, with 8 positions matching TRBD1. The CDR3 consists of 14 residues. In germline, CDR1 is SGHRS, CDR2 YFSETQ. V dropped 4 bases and J dropped 8; count of bases not matched to a gene: 8. The CDR3 sequence is CASSLGTGGDEQFF. CDR3 DNA: TGCGCCAGCAGCCTAGGGACAGGAGGGGATGAGCAGTTCTTC.

This clone was detected only once. Written as DNA, the CDR3 is TGTGCCAGCAGGGGCCGCACCGGGGAGCTGTTTTTT. This gives the protein CASRGRTGELFF. The V gene is TRBV2, the J gene TRBJ2-2; no reliable D call. This CDR3 region has 12 residues. V was cut by 6 bases and J by 4 bases, with 6 bases left in between. CDR1 and CDR2 from the germline V gene are SNHLY and FYNNEI.

The chain recombines TRBV5-6 with TRBJ1-1; D not resolved. This CDR3 contains 13 residues. From germline, CDR1 is SGHDT and CDR2 YYEEEE. V was cut by 5 bases and J by 3 bases, with 11 bases left in between. The chain's CDR3 is CASRRDRDTEAFF. The CDR3 coding sequence is TGTGCCAGCAGGCGAGACCGGGACACTGAAGCTTTCTTT.

This clone was detected only a few times. The CDR3 DNA is TGTGCCAGCAGCCACCAAGGGAGGAGCTCTGGAAACACCATATATTTT. This encodes CASSHQGRSSGNTIYF. V usage is TRBV11-1 and J usage is TRBJ1-3; D gene unclear. The CDR3 has 16 residues. The V end lost 5 bases, the J end lost 0 bases, and 14 bases lay between the germline ends. In germline, CDR1 is SGHAT, CDR2 FQDESV (reference sequence).

This chain joins TRBV5-1 and TRBJ1-1; D is uncertain. Germline values: CDR1 SGHRS, CDR2 YFSETQ. The CDR3 contains 15 residues. Deletions cut 2 bases from V and 4 bases from J, with 15 bases between. The CDR3 DNA follows: TGCGCCAGCAGCTTTACCACGGGAGTGGCCACTGAAGCTTTCTTT. Translating gives CASSFTTGVATEAFF.

This clone was counted a few times. The gene calls are TRBV6-4 and TRBJ2-1; 12 nucleotides match TRBD1. This CDR3 comprises 22 residues. Germline CDR1 and CDR2: MRHNA and SNTAGT. J was trimmed by 12 bases and V by 0 bases; bases with no gene match: 27. DNA of the CDR3: TGTGCCAGCAGTGACTCAAGTTCTACGGGACAGGGGGCCCGACCCTACAATGGTGGGCAGTTCTTC. Encoded protein: CASSDSSSTGQGARPYNGGQFF.

This sequence joins TRBV5-5 and TRBJ1-5, with D possibly matching TRBD1 (5 bases). Deletions cut 0 bases from V and 2 bases from J, with 18 bases between. In germline, CDR1 is SGHKS, CDR2 YYEKEE (reference sequence). The CDR3 has 18 residues. The CDR3 DNA reads TGTGCCAGCAGCTTGGACGTGAGACAACCAGGGCGCAATCAGCCCCAGCATTTT. Amino acid sequence: CASSLDVRQPGRNQPQHF.

This CDR3 is CASSWTRTYEQYF. The CDR3 nucleotides read TGTGCCAGCAGTTGGACTAGAACCTACGAGCAGTACTTC. The chain links TRBV27 to TRBJ2-7; 7 positions match TRBD2. Germline-derived CDR1 and CDR2 are MNHEY and SMNVEV (reference sequence). Germline trimming cut 4 bases from V and 2 bases from J; bases unmatched to any gene: 2. This CDR3 region has 13 residues.

The genes are TRBV4-2 and TRBJ1-1; D is uncertain. Trimming stripped 8 bases from V and 0 bases from J, with 16 bases between. The CDR3 length is 15 residues. Per germline, CDR1 LGHNA and CDR2 YNFKEQ. The CDR3 DNA is TGTGCCAGCGCCGAGGATGTGGCGGTGAACACTGAAGCTTTCTTT. Encoded protein: CASAEDVAVNTEAFF.

The chain recombines TRBV30 with TRBJ1-5; 7 nucleotides align to TRBD1. J lost 4 bases, V lost 3 bases, and 3 bases had no gene match. There are 13 residues in the CDR3. Germline loops: CDR1 GTSNPN, CDR2 SVGIG (reference sequence). DNA of the CDR3: TGTGCCTGGAGCCGGGACAGTAATCAGCCCCAGCATTTT. Amino acids: CAWSRDSNQPQHF.

This chain joins TRBV27 and TRBJ1-1; 9 nucleotides line up with TRBD1. CDR3 length equals 14 residues. The J segment lost 11 bases and the V segment lost 0 bases, leaving 7 bases of the junction unmatched. The germline V gene has CDR1 MNHEY and CDR2 SMNVEV (reference sequence). The CDR3 DNA follows: TGTGCCAGCAGTTTATCGTCAGGGACAGGGTGGGCTTTCTTT. It translates to CASSLSSGTGWAFF.

The chain has TRBV5-1 and TRBJ2-7; possibly TRBD2 for D (6 bases). Germline V gene sequence: CDR1 SGHRS, CDR2 YFSETQ. The V gene lost 3 bases and the J gene lost 0 bases, with 13 bases spanning the gap. This CDR3 spans 15 amino acids. The CDR3 sequence is CASSSSPGVSYEQYF. CDR3 bases: TGCGCCAGCAGCTCCTCACCGGGAGTCTCCTACGAGCAGTACTTC.

V is TRBV19 and J is TRBJ1-5; D may be TRBD1 (5 bases). CDR1 is LNHDA and CDR2 is SQIVND in the germline V gene (reference sequence). The CDR3 has 15 amino acids. The V end lost 2 bases, the J end lost 4 bases, and 12 bases lay between the germline ends. The chain's CDR3 is CASSILDMGNQPQHF. DNA for the CDR3: TGTGCCAGTAGTATACTGGACATGGGGAATCAGCCCCAGCATTTT.

This clone was seen once. V and J are TRBV27 and TRBJ1-6; TRBD1 might be the D (5 bases). CDR3 size: 12 residues. Trimming took off 7 bases at V and 15 bases at J, with 16 bases between the two ends. CDR1 and CDR2 (germline): MNHEY, SMNVEV (reference sequence). For the CDR3, the DNA is TGTGCCAGCAAAAACAGGAGGGTGGTCCTCCACTTT. Its protein is CASKNRRVVLHF.

The chain joins TRBV5-1 to TRBJ2-7; no definite D call. Germline assignment: CDR1 SGHRS and CDR2 YFSETQ. The CDR3 loop spans 13 amino acids. V dropped 0 bases and J dropped 2 bases, with 6 bases sitting between them. The CDR3 sequence: CASSLAETYEQYF. In DNA form, the CDR3 reads TGCGCCAGCAGCTTGGCGGAGACCTACGAGCAGTACTTC.

The rearrangement uses TRBV7-9 and TRBJ1-5; weak D call: TRBD1 (6 bases). Trimming removed 7 bases at V and 3 bases at J, with 13 bases between. Germline V gene lookup returns CDR1 SEHNR and CDR2 FQNEAQ (reference sequence). This CDR3 has 14 residues. The CDR3 loop reads CASTLDSPNQPQHF. CDR3 coding DNA: TGTGCCAGCACCCTGGACAGCCCCAATCAGCCCCAGCATTTT.

This clone occurred once. The same CDR3 is also encoded by other DNA sequences in this sample. The rearrangement uses TRBV6-5 and TRBJ2-7; 7 nucleotides match TRBD1. CDR1 and CDR2 (germline): MNHEY, SVGAGI. After removal of 2 bases from V and 3 bases from J, the junction contained 1 base not matched to a gene. This CDR3 has 13 amino acids. CDR3 in amino acids: CASSYPGGYEQYF. In DNA form, the CDR3 reads TGTGCCAGCAGTTACCCAGGGGGCTACGAGCAGTACTTC.

The chain recombines TRBV30 with TRBJ2-7, with 9 positions matching TRBD1. Per germline, CDR1 GTSNPN and CDR2 SVGIG (reference sequence). The CDR3 runs to 15 residues. Trimming took 0 bases from V and 2 from J; bases not matched to a gene: 5. The CDR3 protein is CAWSVGTGNPYEQYF. The CDR3 DNA is TGTGCCTGGAGTGTAGGGACAGGGAACCCCTACGAGCAGTACTTC. The whole variable domain, filled in from reference TRBV30 and TRBJ2-7, reads SQTIHQWPATLVQPVGSPLSLECTVEGTSNPNLYWYRQAAGRGLQLLFYSVGIGQISSEVPQNLSASRPQDRQFILSSKKLLLSDSGFYLCAWSVGTGNPYEQYFGPGTRLTVT.